This passage covers 23 T cell receptor beta chains from one sample sequenced in a study of vaccination effects on CD4 cells after COVID-19. Their antigen targets remain unknown. Only in-frame clones appear in the TCRdb table, and some are missing; sequencing was by immunoSEQ multiplex PCR. The top ten hold approximately 20% of the sample, which has 55,000 or so clones, approximately 70% seen once. Under the ViraFEST assay, PBMC were stimulated with viral peptide pools so that antigen-specific CD4+ T cells expanded. Sequencing was performed afterwards. Once cultured for approximately 10 days, the cells underwent separation to obtain CD4+ T cells. Vaccinees lacked prior SARS-CoV-2 infection and tested negative for nucleocapsid antibodies. The sample here was CD4+ T cells from PBMCs cultured with SARS-CoV-2 spike peptides, taken before COVID-19 vaccination. The receptor set was obtained from a human donor who received a COVID-19 vaccine.

The chain couples TRBV7-2 to TRBJ2-3; D may match TRBD1 or TRBD2 (5 bases each). CDR3 length: 18 residues. Germline CDR1 reads SGHTA; CDR2 reads FQGNSA. Trimming took off 0 bases at V and 2 bases at J, with 18 bases between the two ends. The CDR3 DNA sequence: TGTGCCAGCAGCTTAGCCCCGACGGGGCGGGCCTCCACAGATACGCAGTATTTT. This codes for CASSLAPTGRASTDTQYF.

V gene TRBV4-1 combines with J gene TRBJ1-1; D gene uncertain. The V end was cut by 4 bases, the J end by 3 bases, with 12 bases between. The CDR3 covers 14 residues. Germline CDR1 is MGHRA and CDR2 is YSYEKL. The CDR3 DNA is TGCGCCAGCAGCCCACGTTTAAGGGACACTGAAGCTTTCTTT. This gives the protein CASSPRLRDTEAFF.

The chain is built from TRBV14 and TRBJ2-5; a possible D gene is TRBD1 (5 bases). Germline lookup yields CDR1 SGHDN and CDR2 FVKESK. This CDR3 is built from 13 residues. Trimming took 0 bases from V and 9 from J, leaving 11 bases between them. CDR3 coding DNA: TGTGCCAGCAGCCAAGACTCCCGGACACCCCAGTACTTC. Amino acid sequence: CASSQDSRTPQYF. Based on the CDR3 plus reference TRBV14 and TRBJ2-5, the full variable domain is EAGVTQFPSHSVIEKGQTVTLRCDPISGHDNLYWYRRVMGKEIKFLLHFVKESKQDESGMPNNRFLAERTGGTYSTLKVQPAELEDSGVYFCASSQDSRTPQYFGPGTRLLVL.

This clone was picked up a small number of times. The V and J genes are TRBV7-3 and TRBJ2-2; 7 positions agree with TRBD1. The CDR3 totals 15 residues. The germline V gene encodes CDR1 SGHTA and CDR2 FQGTGA. Losses at the gene ends were 5 bases for V and 4 bases for J; bases not matched to a gene: 7. CDR3 protein: CASSKRQGGTGELFF. Written as DNA, the CDR3 is TGTGCCAGCAGCAAAAGACAGGGTGGCACCGGGGAGCTGTTTTTT.

V gene TRBV5-1 combines with J gene TRBJ2-1; no definite D call. The CDR3 contains 14 residues. Trimming left V 0 bases short and J 4 bases short, with 8 bases between. Germline V gene data show CDR1 as SGHRS and CDR2 as YFSETQ. CDR3 bases: TGCGCCAGCAGCTTGGCCAGCCAGTACAATGAGCAGTTCTTC. It specifies CASSLASQYNEQFF.

The chain links TRBV29-1 to TRBJ1-1; D not resolved. The ends were cut back, 2 bases at V and 1 base at J, with 5 bases in the middle. The CDR3 spans 12 residues. Germline CDR1 is SQVTM and CDR2 is ANQGSEA. The CDR3 region is CSVELGNTEAFF. CDR3 coding DNA: TGCAGCGTTGAACTGGGGAACACTGAAGCTTTCTTT.

As concerns this clone: Other DNA sequences in the sample encode the same CDR3. The rearrangement joins TRBV5-1 to TRBJ1-1; no definite D call. The germline V and J ends were trimmed by 1 base and 1 base, with 8 bases remaining between them. The CDR3 is made up of 14 amino acids. Germline CDR1 and CDR2: SGHRS and YFSETQ. The DNA of the CDR3 is TGCGCCAGCAGCTTGATTACGGAGAACACTGAAGCTTTCTTT. Translated, it gives CASSLITENTEAFF.

The chain links TRBV19 to TRBJ1-1; tentatively, D is TRBD1 (6 bases). Per germline, CDR1 LNHDA and CDR2 SQIVND (reference sequence). The CDR3 runs 14 residues. Trimming shortened V by 4 bases and J by 4 bases, and 13 bases separated the two germline ends. The CDR3 coding sequence is TGTGCCAGTAGTAGGTCGGGGGCGCGCACTGAAGCTTTCTTT. It encodes CASSRSGARTEAFF.

The rearrangement links TRBV7-9 to TRBJ1-6; D remains ambiguous. The CDR3 has 13 residues. With 3 bases removed from V and 7 bases from J, the gap between germline ends came to 7 bases. From germline, CDR1 is SEHNR and CDR2 FQNEAQ (reference sequence). The CDR3 nucleotides are TGTGCCAGCAGCTTTAGTGACAATTCACCCCTCCACTTT. Its protein product is CASSFSDNSPLHF.

V usage is TRBV5-6 and J usage is TRBJ2-1; possible D gene TRBD2, 5 bases. This CDR3 is 13 amino acids long. The V end lost 4 bases, the J end lost 15 bases, and 20 bases lay between the germline ends. Germline V gives CDR1 SGHDT, CDR2 YYEEEE. The CDR3 is CASSPRRTLSGFF. CDR3 DNA: TGTGCCAGCAGCCCCCGCAGAACGTTAAGCGGGTTCTTC.

The rearrangement uses TRBV5-4 and TRBJ2-5; TRBD2 is a possible D gene (7 bases). The CDR3 is 17 amino acids. Germline CDR1 is SGHNT and CDR2 is YYREEE (reference sequence). V was pared by 2 bases and J by 2 bases, with 19 bases between. CDR3 sequence: CASSLGGGGALQETQYF. CDR3 coding DNA: TGTGCCAGCAGCTTAGGAGGGGGGGGAGCCCTACAAGAGACCCAGTACTTC.

The chain carries TRBV7-2 and TRBJ2-2; 7 bases fit TRBD1. The CDR3 is 15 residues long. After removal of 5 bases from V and 4 bases from J, the junction contained 7 bases not matched to a gene. Germline CDR1 SGHTA, CDR2 FQGNSA. CDR3 sequence: CASSQTGISTGELFF. CDR3 DNA sequence: TGTGCCAGCAGCCAGACAGGGATCTCCACCGGGGAGCTGTTTTTT.

V usage is TRBV19 and J usage is TRBJ2-5; 10 bases match TRBD1. Germline CDR1 reads LNHDA; CDR2 reads SQIVND (reference sequence). The trim removed 6 bases at V and 4 bases at J, leaving 5 bases unmatched. The CDR3 is made up of 14 amino acids. Here the CDR3 DNA reads TGTGCCAGTAGCCCGGACAGGGGGGTAGAGACCCAGTACTTC. Encoded protein: CASSPDRGVETQYF.

This rearrangement joins TRBV5-1 to TRBJ1-1; TRBD1 agrees at 10 bases. This CDR3 comprises 15 residues. CDR1 and CDR2 (germline): SGHRS, YFSETQ. V lost 3 bases, J lost 0 bases, and 2 bases stayed unmatched. The CDR3 sequence is CASSWTGGMNTEAFF. The DNA for the CDR3 is TGCGCCAGCAGCTGGACAGGGGGGATGAACACTGAAGCTTTCTTT.

The J gene is TRBJ2-1, the V gene TRBV28, with TRBD2 matching over 7 bases. The CDR3 extends over 15 amino acids. The germline V gene has CDR1 MDHEN and CDR2 SYDVKM. V was pared by 5 bases and J by 9 bases, with 13 bases of the junction left unmatched. CDR3 amino acids: CASSPLAGLDAEQFF. As DNA, the CDR3 is TGTGCCAGCAGTCCTTTAGCGGGCCTTGACGCTGAGCAGTTCTTC. Full variable domain (missing parts from reference TRBV28 and TRBJ2-1): DVKVTQSSRYLVKRTGEKVFLECVQDMDHENMFWYRQDPGLGLRLIYFSYDVKMKEKGDIPEGYSVSREKKERFSLILESASTNQTSMYLCASSPLAGLDAEQFFGPGTRLTVL.

The rearrangement links TRBV7-9 to TRBJ1-6, with no clear D. Germline V CDR1 and CDR2: SEHNR, FQNEAQ (reference sequence). This CDR3 spans 14 amino acids. Trimming stripped 5 bases from V and 7 bases from J, with 12 bases between. CDR3 region: CASSADGFNSPLHF. The CDR3 nucleotides read TGTGCCAGCAGCGCGGACGGGTTCAATTCACCCCTCCACTTT.

With regard to this clone: Other nucleotide sequences in the sample specify the same CDR3. This chain uses TRBV5-1 with TRBJ2-7; 7 bases map to TRBD1. This CDR3 has 14 amino acids. Germline V gene sequence: CDR1 SGHRS, CDR2 YFSETQ. V shed 4 bases and J 4 bases; nucleotides not matched to a gene: 8. The CDR3 here is CASSLGQRSYEQYF. CDR3 coding DNA: TGCGCCAGCAGCCTGGGACAGCGATCTTACGAGCAGTACTTC.

V usage is TRBV15 and J usage is TRBJ2-2; no clear D gene. V was clipped by 3 bases and J by 2 bases, with 10 bases between them. Germline V CDR1 and CDR2: LNHNV, YYDKDF (reference sequence). This CDR3 is built from 15 residues. The CDR3 region is CATSRGDTNTGELFF. As DNA, the CDR3 is TGTGCCACCAGCAGGGGCGACACAAACACCGGGGAGCTGTTTTTT.

The V gene is TRBV3-1 (or the pseudogene TRBV3-2), the J gene TRBJ1-2; TRBD1 might be the D (5 bases). Germline V gene lookup returns CDR1 LGHDT and CDR2 YNNKEL (reference sequence). This CDR3 has 15 amino acids. V was trimmed by 0 bases and J by 6 bases, leaving 14 bases between them. In DNA form, the CDR3 reads TGTGCCAGCAGCCAAGATCTGGCAGGGTGGAATGGCTACACCTTC. Its translation is CASSQDLAGWNGYTF.

The chain links TRBV24-1 to TRBJ2-1; D is perhaps TRBD1 or TRBD2 (5 bases each). This CDR3 has 18 residues. V lost 2 bases, J lost 8 bases, and 24 bases lay in between. The germline V gene has CDR1 KGHDR and CDR2 SFDVKD. CDR3 nucleotide sequence: TGTGCCACCAGTGATTCCTCCACCGATTTCACGGGACGGGATGAGCAGTTCTTC. Protein product: CATSDSSTDFTGRDEQFF.

The count of this clone is one. The chain combines TRBV6-1 with TRBJ1-1; weak D call: TRBD1 (5 bases). Germline V gene data show CDR1 as MNHNS and CDR2 as SASEGT. V gave up 1 base and J gave up 3 bases, with 9 bases separating them. This CDR3 region has 14 residues. CDR3 sequence reads: CASSEGGSDTEAFF. CDR3 in DNA: TGTGCCAGCAGTGAAGGGGGGTCGGACACTGAAGCTTTCTTT.

This chain links TRBV28 with TRBJ2-5; D perhaps matches TRBD2 (6 bases). Germline CDR1 reads MDHEN; CDR2 reads SYDVKM. V was shortened by 8 bases and J by 5 bases, with 21 bases between the two germline ends. This CDR3 contains 15 residues. Written as DNA, the CDR3 is TGTGCCAGCGTATTCGGCGGGGCAGGGCTCGAGACCCAGTACTTC. Protein sequence: CASVFGGAGLETQYF. Using reference TRBV28 and TRBJ2-5 for the parts outside the CDR3, the full variable domain is DVKVTQSSRYLVKRTGEKVFLECVQDMDHENMFWYRQDPGLGLRLIYFSYDVKMKEKGDIPEGYSVSREKKERFSLILESASTNQTSMYLCASVFGGAGLETQYFGPGTRLLVL.

This clone showed up just a few times. This sequence joins TRBV28 and TRBJ2-3; possibly TRBD2 for D (5 bases). The V gene's germline CDR1 is MDHEN and CDR2 SYDVKM. CDR3 length: 16 residues. V shed 4 bases and J shed 0 bases, with 14 bases lying between them. This chain's CDR3 is CASSSLGSLSTDTQYF. The CDR3 DNA follows: TGTGCCAGCAGTTCCCTGGGGAGCTTAAGCACAGATACGCAGTATTTT.